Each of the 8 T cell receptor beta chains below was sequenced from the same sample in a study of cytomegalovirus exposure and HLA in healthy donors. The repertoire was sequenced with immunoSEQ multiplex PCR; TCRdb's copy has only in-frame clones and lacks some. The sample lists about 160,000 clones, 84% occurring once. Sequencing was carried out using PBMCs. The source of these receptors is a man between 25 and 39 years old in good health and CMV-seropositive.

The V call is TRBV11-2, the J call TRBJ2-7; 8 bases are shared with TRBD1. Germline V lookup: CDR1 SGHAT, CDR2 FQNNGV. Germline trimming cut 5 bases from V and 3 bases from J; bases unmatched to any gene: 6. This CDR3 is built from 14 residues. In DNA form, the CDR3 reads TGTGCCAGCAGCCCACCGGGACAGGACTACGAGCAGTACTTC. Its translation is CASSPPGQDYEQYF.

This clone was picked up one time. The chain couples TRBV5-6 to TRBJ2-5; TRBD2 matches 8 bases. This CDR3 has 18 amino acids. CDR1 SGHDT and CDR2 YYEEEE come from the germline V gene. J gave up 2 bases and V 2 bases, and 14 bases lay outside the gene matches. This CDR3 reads CASSLYRPSGRIQETQYF. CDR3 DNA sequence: TGTGCCAGCAGCTTATACCGCCCTAGCGGGCGCATTCAAGAGACCCAGTACTTC.

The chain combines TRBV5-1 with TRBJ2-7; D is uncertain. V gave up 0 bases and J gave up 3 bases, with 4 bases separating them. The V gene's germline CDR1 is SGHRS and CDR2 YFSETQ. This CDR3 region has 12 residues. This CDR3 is CASSLDFYEQYF. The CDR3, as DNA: TGCGCCAGCAGCTTGGACTTCTACGAGCAGTACTTC.

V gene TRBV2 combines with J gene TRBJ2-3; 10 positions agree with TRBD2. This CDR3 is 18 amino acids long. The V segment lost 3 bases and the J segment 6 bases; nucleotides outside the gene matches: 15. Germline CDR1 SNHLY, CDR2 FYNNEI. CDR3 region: CASSDPGSSGRAPDTQYF. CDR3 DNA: TGTGCCAGCAGTGATCCCGGCTCGAGCGGGAGGGCCCCTGATACGCAGTATTTT.

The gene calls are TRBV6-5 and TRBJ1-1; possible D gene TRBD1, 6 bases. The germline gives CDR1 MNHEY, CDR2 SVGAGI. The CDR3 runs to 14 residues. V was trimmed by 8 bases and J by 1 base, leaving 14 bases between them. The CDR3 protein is CASGRDIWNTEAFF. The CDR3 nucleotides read TGTGCCAGCGGCCGGGACATATGGAACACTGAAGCTTTCTTT.

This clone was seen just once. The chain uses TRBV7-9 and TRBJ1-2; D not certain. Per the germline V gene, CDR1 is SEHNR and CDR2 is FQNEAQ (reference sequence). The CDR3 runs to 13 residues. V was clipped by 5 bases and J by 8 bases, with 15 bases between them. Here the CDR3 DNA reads TGTGCCAGCAGCCTAACGACCAGGCCGGGCTACACCTTC. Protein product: CASSLTTRPGYTF.

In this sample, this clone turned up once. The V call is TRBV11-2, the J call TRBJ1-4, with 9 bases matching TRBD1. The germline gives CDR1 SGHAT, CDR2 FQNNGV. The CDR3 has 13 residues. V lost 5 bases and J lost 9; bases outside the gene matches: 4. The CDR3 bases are TGTGCCAGCAGCCTGGGACAGGGACAAAAACTGTTTTTT. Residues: CASSLGQGQKLFF.

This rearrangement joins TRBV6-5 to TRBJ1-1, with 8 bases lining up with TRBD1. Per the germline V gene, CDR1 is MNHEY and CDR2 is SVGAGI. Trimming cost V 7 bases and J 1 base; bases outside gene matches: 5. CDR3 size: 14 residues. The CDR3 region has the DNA TGTGCCAGCACCACACAGGGGGGGAACACTGAAGCTTTCTTT. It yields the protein CASTTQGGNTEAFF.